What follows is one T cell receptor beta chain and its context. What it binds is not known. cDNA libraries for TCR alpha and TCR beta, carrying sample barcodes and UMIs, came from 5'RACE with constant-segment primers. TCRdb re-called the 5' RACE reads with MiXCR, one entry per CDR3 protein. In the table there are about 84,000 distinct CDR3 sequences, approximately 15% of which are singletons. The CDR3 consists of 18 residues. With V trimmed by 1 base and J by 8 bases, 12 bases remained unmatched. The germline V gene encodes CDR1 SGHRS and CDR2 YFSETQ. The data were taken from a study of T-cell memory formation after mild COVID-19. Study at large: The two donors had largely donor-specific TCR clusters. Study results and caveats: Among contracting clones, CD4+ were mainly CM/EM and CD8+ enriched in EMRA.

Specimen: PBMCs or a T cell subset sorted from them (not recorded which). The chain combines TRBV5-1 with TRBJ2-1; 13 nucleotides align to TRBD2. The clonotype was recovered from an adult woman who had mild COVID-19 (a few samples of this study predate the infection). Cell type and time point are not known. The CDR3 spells CASSLTISGTSGIDEQFF. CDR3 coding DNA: TGCGCCAGCAGCTTGACTATTTCAGGGACTAGCGGGATCGATGAGCAGTTCTTC.